The 14 T cell receptor beta chains below were found in one sample sequenced in a study of T cell responses to AZD1222 COVID-19 vaccine. Generated by immunoSEQ multiplex PCR, the TCRdb table keeps only in-frame clones and is missing some. The sample has about 110,000 clones; about nine tenths are singletons. This specimen was peripheral blood, taken 28 days after the second AZD1222 dose. The receptors come from an adult who received the AZD1222 COVID-19 vaccine.

The chain uses TRBV4-3 and TRBJ2-4, with D maybe TRBD1 (6 bases). This CDR3 is built from 15 residues. Trimming removed 1 base from V and 3 bases from J, with 10 bases in between. The V gene's germline CDR1 is LGHNA and CDR2 YSLEER. The CDR3 sequence: CASSQVGADKNIQYF. Written as DNA, the CDR3 is TGCGCCAGCAGCCAAGTGGGGGCCGACAAAAACATTCAGTACTTC.

The chain links TRBV9 to TRBJ1-1, with a weak D call TRBD1 (5 bases). The germline V and J ends were trimmed by 0 bases and 0 bases, with 18 bases remaining between them. Germline V gene sequence: CDR1 SGDLS, CDR2 YYNGEE. The CDR3 consists of 18 residues. The CDR3 region has the DNA TGTGCCAGCAGCGTAGGGTCGTGGGCAGGGACTATGAACACTGAAGCTTTCTTT. It encodes CASSVGSWAGTMNTEAFF.

J is TRBJ2-7 and V is TRBV15; D is unclear. Germline CDR1 LNHNV, CDR2 YYDKDF (reference sequence). This CDR3 has 13 amino acids. Between the trimmed V and J ends, which lost 0 bases and 4 bases, there was a span of 7 bases. This CDR3 reads CATSRDAGYEQYF. CDR3 nucleotide sequence: TGTGCCACCAGCAGAGACGCAGGTTACGAGCAGTACTTC.

This clone was recorded once. The chain uses TRBV27 and TRBJ2-1; D could derive from TRBD1 or TRBD2 (6 bases each). Trimming took 2 bases from V and 6 from J, leaving 11 bases between them. CDR3 length: 14 amino acids. Germline CDR1 reads MNHEY; CDR2 reads SMNVEV (reference sequence). CDR3 sequence reads: CASSLHREVNEQFF. CDR3 nucleotides: TGTGCCAGCAGTTTACACAGGGAGGTCAATGAGCAGTTCTTC.

The J gene is TRBJ2-3, the V gene TRBV2; no definite D call. Germline assignment: CDR1 SNHLY and CDR2 FYNNEI. Trimming removed 6 bases from V and 1 base from J, with 11 bases in between. This CDR3 region has 14 residues. The CDR3 is CASRGGPGTDTQYF. The CDR3 DNA is TGTGCCAGCAGGGGTGGTCCGGGCACAGATACGCAGTATTTT.

The rearrangement uses TRBV15 and TRBJ1-2; tentative D call: TRBD1 (6 bases). Germline CDR1 reads LNHNV; CDR2 reads YYDKDF (reference sequence). Trimming shortened V by 0 bases and J by 8 bases, and 16 bases separated the two germline ends. The CDR3 runs to 15 residues. CDR3 region: CATSRDSTGAGGYTF. CDR3 nucleotides: TGTGCCACCAGCAGAGATTCGACGGGGGCGGGAGGCTACACCTTC.

This chain connects TRBV5-1 to TRBJ2-1, with D possibly being TRBD1 or TRBD2 (5 bases each). CDR1 is SGHRS and CDR2 is YFSETQ in the germline V gene. Trimming pared 3 bases from V and 1 base from J, leaving 11 bases between. This CDR3 has 15 amino acids. The CDR3 region has the DNA TGCGCCAGCAGCTCCGGGGACGGATCCTACAATGAGCAGTTCTTC. Translating gives CASSSGDGSYNEQFF.

V is TRBV3-1 (or the pseudogene TRBV3-2) and J is TRBJ1-3; 9 positions agree with TRBD1. The CDR3 is 16 residues long. Unmatched junction bases numbered 3, after V lost 3 bases and J lost 0 bases. The germline V gene encodes CDR1 LGHDT and CDR2 YNNKEL (reference sequence). This CDR3 reads CASSQTGGDSGNTIYF. The CDR3 DNA follows: TGTGCCAGCAGCCAGACAGGGGGGGACTCTGGAAACACCATATATTTT.

The V gene is TRBV14, the J gene TRBJ2-5, with D possibly being TRBD1 or TRBD2 (5 bases each). Germline lookup yields CDR1 SGHDN and CDR2 FVKESK. The CDR3 contains 14 residues. The V and J ends lost 6 bases and 7 bases respectively, with 18 bases between them. CDR3 in DNA: TGTGCCAGCAGTCCAGGTCTTAGGGACCGGACCCAGTACTTC. It is translated as CASSPGLRDRTQYF.

The J gene is TRBJ2-5, the V gene TRBV7-2; a possible D gene is TRBD2 (6 bases). The CDR3 has 15 amino acids. V was clipped by 2 bases and J by 4 bases, with 14 bases between them. In germline, CDR1 is SGHTA, CDR2 FQGNSA. The chain's CDR3 is CASSLFGGETETQYF. In nucleotides, the CDR3 is TGTGCCAGCAGCTTATTTGGCGGGGAGACAGAGACCCAGTACTTC.

The chain uses TRBV6-5 and TRBJ1-5; D gene uncertain. Per the germline V gene, CDR1 is MNHEY and CDR2 is SVGAGI. V dropped 7 bases and J dropped 14 bases, with 12 bases sitting between them. This CDR3 region has 10 residues. The CDR3 DNA is TGTGCCAGCAATGGACCAGTCGAGCATTTT. It translates to CASNGPVEHF.

This clone was found once. This chain links TRBV4-3 with TRBJ1-2, with unresolved D. Trimming shortened V by 2 bases and J by 1 base, and 14 bases separated the two germline ends. The CDR3 spans 16 residues. The germline gives CDR1 LGHNA, CDR2 YSLEER. The CDR3 sequence is CASSQRRAHDNYGYTF. The CDR3 DNA reads TGCGCCAGCAGCCAAAGGCGCGCACACGATAACTATGGCTACACCTTC.

The rearrangement links TRBV4-3 to TRBJ2-1, with 8 bases aligning to TRBD1. J lost 7 bases, V lost 5 bases, and 10 bases had no gene match. Germline V gene data show CDR1 as LGHNA and CDR2 as YSLEER. CDR3 length: 15 amino acids. CDR3 loop: CASSESARTGNEQFF. The CDR3 DNA reads as TGCGCCAGCAGCGAGTCCGCCCGGACAGGGAATGAGCAGTTCTTC.

The chain uses TRBV5-1 and TRBJ1-6; D unresolved. In germline, CDR1 is SGHRS, CDR2 YFSETQ. The CDR3 runs 14 residues. Trimming stripped 0 bases from V and 10 bases from J, with 11 bases between. CDR3 protein: CASSLGTTGSPLHF. CDR3 coding DNA: TGCGCCAGCAGCTTGGGGACGACCGGATCACCCCTCCACTTT.